The clone carrying this TCR beta chain was seen at least ten times. Its target is unknown. Scientists amplified the TCR beta CDR3 regions from RNA transcripts. First-round RT-PCR used HTBI primers; second-round multiplex PCR followed. One entry per CDR3 protein results from TCRdb running MiXCR on the multiplex PCR reads. This table holds about 210,000 distinct CDR3 sequences, just under 30% found once. Germline assignment: CDR1 MNHEY and CDR2 SVGAGI. V lost 4 bases, J lost 2 bases, and 5 bases stayed unmatched. The CDR3 runs 16 residues. Exclusion criteria comprised other autoimmune diseases, uncontrolled infections, pregnancy or lactation in patients. This sample stems from a study of Graves' ophthalmopathy and Graves' hyperthyroidism. Findings and caveats of the study: Researchers report that a 13-signature model separated ophthalmopathy from stable hyperthyroidism, posting 87.88% sensitivity and 75% to 84% specificity. The authors also found most expanded thyroid clonotypes above 0.001 frequency in blood. It was with around 67% sensitivity and almost 75% specificity that the model predicted ophthalmopathy progression.

This receptor was taken from a man between 50 and 59 years old with Graves' ophthalmopathy. The chain carries TRBV6-5 and TRBJ1-5, with TRBD1 identical over 10 bases. Material: peripheral blood. CDR3 in amino acids: CASSLTGGSGNQPQHF. CDR3 bases: TGTGCCAGCAGTTTGACAGGGGGCAGTGGCAATCAGCCCCAGCATTTT.